The present entry profiles one T cell receptor beta chain with its context. Its antigen remains unknown. The CDR3 has 13 amino acids. The V gene end was trimmed by 5 bases and the J gene end by 5 bases; junction bases not matched to a gene: 3. The germline V gene encodes CDR1 MNHNY and CDR2 SVGAGI (reference sequence). The data originate from a study of cytomegalovirus exposure and HLA in healthy donors. The study's findings and limits: Reports credit the classifier with highly specific, highly sensitive diagnosis of cytomegalovirus status. Immune exposure information available was restricted to CMV serostatus. Later work found that TCR association rates differed between HLA loci; DRB1 had the most and HLA-C the fewest.

Primers for the PCR totalled 60 Vbeta and 13 Jbeta. Profiled with immunoSEQ multiplex PCR; TCRdb holds only in-frame clones, not every one. In the table there are 190,000 or so clones, around 86% of which are singletons. The sequence was obtained from a woman in her fifties or sixties in good health and CMV-seropositive. The chain has TRBV6-6 and TRBJ2-7; 10 bases are a match to TRBD1. Sequencing was performed on PBMCs. DNA for the CDR3: TGTGCCAGCAGTCCGGGACAGGGGAACGAGCAGTACTTC. It encodes CASSPGQGNEQYF.